This record covers a single T cell receptor beta chain. This CDR3 region has 13 residues. The V segment lost 6 bases and the J segment 7 bases; nucleotides outside the gene matches: 3. Germline V gene sequence: CDR1 SNHLY, CDR2 FYNNEI. The data were taken from a study of blood T cell repertoires in COVID-19. About the research overall: Italy, Spain and the United States were the sources of the convalescent and acute COVID-19 samples. From T cells, B-cell-depleted T cells, or PBMCs came the material, which was cDNA or gDNA.

Original processing notes: Nucleated cell counts were estimated from reference gene primer amplification. This table comes from immunoSEQ multiplex PCR, and its TCRdb copy is limited to in-frame clones, with some not included. Clonal size and the V and J genes are those of that table, whereas D and trimming came from the DNA. The sample includes 110,000 or so clones, about nine tenths of them seen just once. The rearrangement links TRBV2 to TRBJ1-5; TRBD1 aligns across 10 bases. This clonotype was obtained from a woman aged 45-65 years with acute or convalescent COVID-19. The sequencing input was peripheral blood. As DNA, the CDR3 is TGTGCCAGCAGAGGGGACAGGGGCCAGCCCCAGCATTTT. As protein: CASRGDRGQPQHF.